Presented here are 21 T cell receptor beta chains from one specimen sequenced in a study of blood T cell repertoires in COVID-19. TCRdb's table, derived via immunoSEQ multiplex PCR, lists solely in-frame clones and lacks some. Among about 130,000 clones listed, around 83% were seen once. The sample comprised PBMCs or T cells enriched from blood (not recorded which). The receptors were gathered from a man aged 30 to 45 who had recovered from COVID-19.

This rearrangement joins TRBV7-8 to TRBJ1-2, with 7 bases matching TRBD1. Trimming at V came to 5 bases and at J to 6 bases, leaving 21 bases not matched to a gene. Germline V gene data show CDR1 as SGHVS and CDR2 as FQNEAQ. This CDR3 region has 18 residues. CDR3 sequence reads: CASSRPRDSLFSNDGYTF. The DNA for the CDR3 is TGTGCCAGCAGCCGGCCCCGGGACAGCCTATTTTCGAATGATGGCTACACCTTC.

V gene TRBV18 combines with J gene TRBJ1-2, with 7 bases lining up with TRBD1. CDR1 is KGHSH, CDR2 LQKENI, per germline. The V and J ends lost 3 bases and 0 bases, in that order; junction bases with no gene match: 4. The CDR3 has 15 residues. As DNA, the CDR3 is TGTGCCAGCTCACCGTCAGGGGGGACTAACTATGGCTACACCTTC. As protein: CASSPSGGTNYGYTF.

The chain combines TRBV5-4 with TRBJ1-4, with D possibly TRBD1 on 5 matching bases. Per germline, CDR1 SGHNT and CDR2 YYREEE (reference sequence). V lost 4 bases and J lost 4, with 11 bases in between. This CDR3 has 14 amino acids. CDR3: CASSLKGDNEKLFF. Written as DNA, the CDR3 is TGTGCCAGCAGCCTAAAAGGGGATAATGAAAAACTGTTTTTT. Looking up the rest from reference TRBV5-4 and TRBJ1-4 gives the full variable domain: ETGVTQSPTHLIKTRGQQVTLRCSSQSGHNTVSWYQQALGQGPQFIFQYYREEENGRGNFPPRFSGLQFPNYSSELNVNALELDDSALYLCASSLKGDNEKLFFGSGTQLSVL.

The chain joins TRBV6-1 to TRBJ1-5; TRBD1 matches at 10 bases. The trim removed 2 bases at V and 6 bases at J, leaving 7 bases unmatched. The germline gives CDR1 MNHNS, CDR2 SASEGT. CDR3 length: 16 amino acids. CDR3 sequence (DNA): TGTGCCAGCAGTGAATCGGTGACAGGGGGCACTCAGCCCCAGCATTTT. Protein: CASSESVTGGTQPQHF.

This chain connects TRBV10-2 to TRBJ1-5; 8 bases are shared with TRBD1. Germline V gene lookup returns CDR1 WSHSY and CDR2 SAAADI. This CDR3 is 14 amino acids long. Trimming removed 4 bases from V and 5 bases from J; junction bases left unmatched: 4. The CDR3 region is CASSGTGLDQPQHF. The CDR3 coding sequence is TGCGCCAGCAGTGGGACAGGGCTTGATCAGCCCCAGCATTTT.

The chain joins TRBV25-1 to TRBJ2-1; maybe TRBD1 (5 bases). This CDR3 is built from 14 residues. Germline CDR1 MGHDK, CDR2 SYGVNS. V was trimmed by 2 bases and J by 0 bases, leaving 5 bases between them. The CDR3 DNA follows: TGTGCCAGCAGTGAAAGGGGCTCCTACAATGAGCAGTTCTTC. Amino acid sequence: CASSERGSYNEQFF.

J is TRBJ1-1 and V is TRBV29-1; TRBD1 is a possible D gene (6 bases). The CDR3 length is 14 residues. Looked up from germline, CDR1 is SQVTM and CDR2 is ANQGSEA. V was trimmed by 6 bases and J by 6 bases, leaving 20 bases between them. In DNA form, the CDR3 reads TGCAGCGTGGCCCCAGGAACAGGGTGGTCTGAAGCTTTCTTT. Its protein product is CSVAPGTGWSEAFF.

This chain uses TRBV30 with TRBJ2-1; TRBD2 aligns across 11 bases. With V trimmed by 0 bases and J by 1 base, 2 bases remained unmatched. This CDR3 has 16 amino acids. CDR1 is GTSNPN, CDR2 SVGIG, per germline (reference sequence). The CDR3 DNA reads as TGTGCCTGGAGTGTGACTAGCGGGACTTCCTACAATGAGCAGTTCTTC. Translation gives CAWSVTSGTSYNEQFF.

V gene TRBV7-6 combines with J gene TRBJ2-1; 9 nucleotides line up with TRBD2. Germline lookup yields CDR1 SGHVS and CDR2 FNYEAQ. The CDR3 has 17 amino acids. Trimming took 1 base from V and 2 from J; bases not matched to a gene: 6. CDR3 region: CASSLVLAGRTYNEQFF. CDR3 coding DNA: TGTGCCAGCAGCTTAGTCCTAGCGGGAAGGACCTACAATGAGCAGTTCTTC.

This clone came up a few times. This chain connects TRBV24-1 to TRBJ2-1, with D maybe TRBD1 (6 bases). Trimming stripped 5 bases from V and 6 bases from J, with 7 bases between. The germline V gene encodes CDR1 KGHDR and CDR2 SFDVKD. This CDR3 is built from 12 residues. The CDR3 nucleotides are TGTGCCACCAGTGCACAGGGCAATGAGCAGTTCTTC. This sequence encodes CATSAQGNEQFF.

CDR3 sequence reads: CASSSGQSTDTQYF. In nucleotides, the CDR3 is TGTGCCAGCAGCTCGGGACAGAGCACAGATACGCAGTATTTT. The J gene is TRBJ2-3, the V gene TRBV28; 7 bases agree with TRBD1. Germline V gives CDR1 MDHEN, CDR2 SYDVKM. Trimming at V came to 6 bases and at J to 0 bases, leaving 3 bases not matched to a gene. The CDR3 totals 14 residues.

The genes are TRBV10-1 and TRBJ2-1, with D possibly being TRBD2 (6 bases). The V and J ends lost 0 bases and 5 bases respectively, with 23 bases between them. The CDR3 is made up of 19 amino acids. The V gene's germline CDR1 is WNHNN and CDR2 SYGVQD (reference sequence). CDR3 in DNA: TGCGCCAGCAGTGAGTCGTCGTCCAGGCGGGATTCCCCCCACAATGAGCAGTTCTTC. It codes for CASSESSSRRDSPHNEQFF.

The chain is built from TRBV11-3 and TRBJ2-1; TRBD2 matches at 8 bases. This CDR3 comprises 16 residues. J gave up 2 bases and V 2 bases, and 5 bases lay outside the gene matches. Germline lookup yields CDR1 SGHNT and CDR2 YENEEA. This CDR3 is CASSLPTSGPYNEQFF. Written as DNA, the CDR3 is TGTGCCAGCAGCTTACCCACTAGCGGCCCCTACAATGAGCAGTTCTTC. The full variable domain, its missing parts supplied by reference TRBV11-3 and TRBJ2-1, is EAGVVQSPRYKIIEKKQPVAFWCNPISGHNTLYWYLQNLGQGPELLIRYENEEAVDDSQLPKDRFSAERLKGVDSTLKIQPAELGDSAVYLCASSLPTSGPYNEQFFGPGTRLTVL.

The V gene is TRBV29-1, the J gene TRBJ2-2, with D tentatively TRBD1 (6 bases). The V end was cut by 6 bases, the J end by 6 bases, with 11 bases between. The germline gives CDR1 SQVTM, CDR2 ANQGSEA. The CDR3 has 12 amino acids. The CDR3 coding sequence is TGCAGCGTACCCACAGGGTCCGGGGAGCTGTTTTTT. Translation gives CSVPTGSGELFF.

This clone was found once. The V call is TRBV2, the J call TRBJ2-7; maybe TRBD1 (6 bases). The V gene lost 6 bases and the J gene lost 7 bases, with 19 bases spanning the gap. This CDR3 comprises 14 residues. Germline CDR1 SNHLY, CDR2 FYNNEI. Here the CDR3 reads CASRGGLAQGEQYV. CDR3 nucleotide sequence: TGTGCCAGCAGGGGTGGTCTCGCCCAGGGGGAGCAGTACGTC.

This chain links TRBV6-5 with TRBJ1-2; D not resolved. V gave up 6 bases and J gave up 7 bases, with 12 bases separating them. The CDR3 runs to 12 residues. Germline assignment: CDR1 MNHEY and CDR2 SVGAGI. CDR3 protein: CASSRDEGGYTF. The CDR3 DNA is TGTGCCAGCAGCCGCGATGAGGGTGGCTACACCTTC.

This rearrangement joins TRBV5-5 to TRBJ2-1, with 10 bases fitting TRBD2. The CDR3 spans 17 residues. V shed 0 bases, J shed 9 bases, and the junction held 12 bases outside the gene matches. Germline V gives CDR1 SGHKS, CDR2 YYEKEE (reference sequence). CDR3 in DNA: TGTGCCAGCAGCTTGGCCGAGCTAGCGGGAGAGTGGGGTGAGCAGTTCTTC. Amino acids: CASSLAELAGEWGEQFF. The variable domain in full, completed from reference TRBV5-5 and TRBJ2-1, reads DAGVTQSPTHLIKTRGQQVTLRCSPISGHKSVSWYQQVLGQGPQFIFQYYEKEERGRGNFPDRFSARQFPNYSSELNVNALLLGDSALYLCASSLAELAGEWGEQFFGPGTRLTVL.

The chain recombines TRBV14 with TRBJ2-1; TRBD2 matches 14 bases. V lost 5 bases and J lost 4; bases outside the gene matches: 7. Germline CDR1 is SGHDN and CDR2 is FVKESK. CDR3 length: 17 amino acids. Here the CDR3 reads CASSETRTSGGYNEQFF. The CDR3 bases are TGTGCCAGCAGCGAAACACGGACTAGCGGGGGGTACAATGAGCAGTTCTTC.

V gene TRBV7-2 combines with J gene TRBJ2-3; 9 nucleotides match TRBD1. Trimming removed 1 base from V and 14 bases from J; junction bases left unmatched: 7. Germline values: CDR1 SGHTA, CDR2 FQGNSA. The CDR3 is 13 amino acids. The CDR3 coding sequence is TGTGCCAGCAGCTTAGGTGGGGACAGGGTTTCGTATTTT. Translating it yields CASSLGGDRVSYF.

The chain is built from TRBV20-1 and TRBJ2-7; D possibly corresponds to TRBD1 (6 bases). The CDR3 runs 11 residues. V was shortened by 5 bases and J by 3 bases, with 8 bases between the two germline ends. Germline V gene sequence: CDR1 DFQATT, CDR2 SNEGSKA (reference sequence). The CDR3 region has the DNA TGCAGTGCTGCAGGGGACTACGAGCAGTACTTC. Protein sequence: CSAAGDYEQYF.

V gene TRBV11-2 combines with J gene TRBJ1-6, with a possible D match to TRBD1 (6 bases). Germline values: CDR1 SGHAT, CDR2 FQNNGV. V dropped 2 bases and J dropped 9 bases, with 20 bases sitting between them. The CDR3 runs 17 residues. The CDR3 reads CASSLSTGGTHGSPLHF. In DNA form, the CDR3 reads TGTGCCAGCAGCTTATCGACAGGTGGTACCCATGGTTCACCCCTCCACTTT. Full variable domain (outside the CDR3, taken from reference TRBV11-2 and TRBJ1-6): EAGVAQSPRYKIIEKRQSVAFWCNPISGHATLYWYQQILGQGPKLLIQFQNNGVVDDSQLPKDRFSAERLKGVDSTLKIQPAKLEDSAVYLCASSLSTGGTHGSPLHFGNGTRLTVT.